This TCR beta chain appears in the sequencing data of a study of early T cells in non-severe SARS-CoV-2 infection. Study as a whole: It was bulk RNA from unsorted whole blood that was sequenced, and the chains were unpaired. Study-level findings and limits: A preference for anti-spike CD8 responses marked VDJdb matching, which missed private and CD4 specificities.

Turning to this clonotype: What it recognizes is unknown.

The CDR3 sequence is 17 residues long. V shed 6 bases, J shed 3 bases, and the junction held 14 bases outside the gene matches. The germline V gene encodes CDR1 KGHSH and CDR2 LQKENI. Unique molecular identifiers tagged individual cDNA molecules. TCRdb reprocessed the 5' RACE reads with MiXCR, giving one entry per CDR3 protein. The data show just over 95,000 distinct CDR3 sequences, roughly 11% seen once. Specimen: whole blood, collected at baseline. The receptor was isolated from an adult who was a healthcare worker with PCR-confirmed SARS-CoV-2 infection or an uninfected control (not recorded which). The chain is built from TRBV18 and TRBJ2-3; 8 bases are shared with TRBD2. CDR3 bases: TGTGCCAGCTCGAAGAGCGGGAGCTCCGGGAGTACAGATACGCAGTATTTT. Its protein product is CASSKSGSSGSTDTQYF. Combining the CDR3 with reference TRBV18 and TRBJ2-3 gives the whole variable domain NAGVMQNPRHLVRRRGQEARLRCSPMKGHSHVYWYRQLPEEGLKFMVYLQKENIIDESGMPKERFSAEFPKEGPSILRIQQVVRGDSAAYFCASSKSGSSGSTDTQYFGPGTRLTVL.